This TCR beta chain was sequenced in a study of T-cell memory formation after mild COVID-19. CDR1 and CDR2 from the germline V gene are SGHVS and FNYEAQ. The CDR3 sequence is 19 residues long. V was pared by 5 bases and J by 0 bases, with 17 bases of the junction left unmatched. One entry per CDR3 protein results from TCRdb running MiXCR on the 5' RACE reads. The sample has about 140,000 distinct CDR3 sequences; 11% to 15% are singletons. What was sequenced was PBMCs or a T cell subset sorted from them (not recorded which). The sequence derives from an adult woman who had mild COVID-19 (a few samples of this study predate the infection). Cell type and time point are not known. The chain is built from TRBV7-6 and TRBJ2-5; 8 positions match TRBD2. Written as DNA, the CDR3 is TGTGCCAGCAGCCATAGGGCGGCGGGGGGCTCCCGGTACCAAGAGACCCAGTACTTC. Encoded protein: CASSHRAAGGSRYQETQYF.